This T cell receptor (beta chain) emerged from a study of blood T cell repertoires in COVID-19. In the study overall: Samples taken during acute and convalescent COVID-19 were collected in the United States, Italy and Spain. T cells, B-cell-depleted T cells, or PBMCs supplied cDNA or gDNA.

Points on this clone: The junction shows a germline mismatch at one end, possibly a read error.

Clones were sequenced by immunoSEQ multiplex PCR, and TCRdb holds only the in-frame ones, with some missing. The sample holds 51,000 or so clones, roughly 90% seen once. This CDR3 contains 11 residues. CDR1 and CDR2 from the germline V gene are KGHDR and SFDVKD. This sequence joins TRBV24-1 and TRBJ2-2, with 8 bases lining up with TRBD1. This clonotype was sampled from a man older than 75 with acute or convalescent COVID-19. What was sequenced was peripheral blood. CDR3 loop: CATSGPRTGIF. In DNA form, the CDR3 reads TGTGCCACCAGTGGTCCCCGGACAGGGATTTTT.